This T cell receptor (beta chain) derives from a study of shared clonotypes between healthy human individuals. Notes on the study in general: The authors sampled blood alone, and tissue repertoires likely differ. The rarefaction results pointed to incomplete sorted-subset sequencing despite large depth.

As regards this clone: What it recognizes is unknown.

Clones were read by immunoSEQ multiplex PCR, and TCRdb kept only the in-frame ones, dropping some. The data hold about 580,000 clones, with 98% observed a single time. CD8 cells regarded as naive lacked CD45RO, were positively chosen for CCR7, and omitted terminally differentiated effector memory CD45RA+ cells. Donors were Caucasian adults residing in Nashville, Tennessee, USA. Specimen: naive CD8+ T cells sorted from blood. The TCR originated in a man aged 30 to 45 in good health.

In DNA, the CDR3 is TGTGCCAGCTCACCACGAGGGGGGACTAACCAAGAGACCCAGTACTTC. Protein product: CASSPRGGTNQETQYF. This chain joins TRBV18 and TRBJ2-5, with D possibly TRBD2 on 7 matching bases. The germline V gene encodes CDR1 KGHSH and CDR2 LQKENI. The V and J ends lost 1 base and 0 bases respectively, with 12 bases between them. This CDR3 has 16 amino acids.